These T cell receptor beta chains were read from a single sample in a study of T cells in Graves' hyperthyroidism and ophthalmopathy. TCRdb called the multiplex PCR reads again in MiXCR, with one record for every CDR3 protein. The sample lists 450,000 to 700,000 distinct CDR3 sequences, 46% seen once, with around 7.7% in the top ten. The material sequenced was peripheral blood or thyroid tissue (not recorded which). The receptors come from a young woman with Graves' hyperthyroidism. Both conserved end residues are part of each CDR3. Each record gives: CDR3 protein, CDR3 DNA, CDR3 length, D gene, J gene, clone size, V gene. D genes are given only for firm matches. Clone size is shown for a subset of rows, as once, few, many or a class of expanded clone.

CDR3 protein: CASSRAGSLETQYF; CDR3 DNA: TGTGCCAGTAGCAGGGCAGGGAGCTTGGAGACCCAGTACTTC; CDR3 length: 14; D gene: .; J gene: TRBJ2-5; clone size: .; V gene: TRBV19
CDR3 protein: CASRVVGQGQETQYF; CDR3 DNA: TGTGCCAGCAGAGTCGTGGGACAGGGCCAAGAGACCCAGTACTTC; CDR3 length: 15; D gene: TRBD1; J gene: TRBJ2-5; clone size: .; V gene: TRBV6-1
CDR3 protein: CASSEDLWDEHF; CDR3 DNA: TGTGCCAGCAGTGAGGACCTGTGGGACGAGCATTTT; CDR3 length: 12; D gene: .; J gene: TRBJ1-5; clone size: .; V gene: TRBV2
CDR3 protein: CASSLSVNTEPQETQYF; CDR3 DNA: TGTGCCAGCAGCTTAAGTGTGAACACTGAACCGCAAGAGACCCAGTACTTC; CDR3 length: 17; D gene: .; J gene: TRBJ2-5; clone size: .; V gene: TRBV7-3
CDR3 protein: CASSLGASYYEQYF; CDR3 DNA: TGTGCCAGCAGCTTGGGTGCCAGCTACTACGAGCAGTACTTC; CDR3 length: 14; D gene: .; J gene: TRBJ2-7; clone size: many; V gene: TRBV7-2
CDR3 protein: CASSLAPPPGAGYTF; CDR3 DNA: TGTGCCAGCAGCTTAGCCCCCCCCCCTGGGGCCGGCTACACCTTC; CDR3 length: 15; D gene: .; J gene: TRBJ1-2; clone size: many; V gene: TRBV7-8
CDR3 protein: CASRNRGLNTEAFF; CDR3 DNA: TGTGCCAGCCGAAACAGGGGGTTGAACACTGAAGCTTTCTTT; CDR3 length: 14; D gene: TRBD1; J gene: TRBJ1-1; clone size: .; V gene: TRBV13
CDR3 protein: CASRTRSGGLTETQYF; CDR3 DNA: TGTGCCAGCAGAACCAGATCCGGGGGGCTCACAGAGACCCAGTACTTC; CDR3 length: 16; D gene: .; J gene: TRBJ2-5; clone size: .; V gene: TRBV6-6
CDR3 protein: CASSGDRATVTDTQYF; CDR3 DNA: TGTGCCAGCAGTGGGGACAGGGCAACCGTCACAGATACGCAGTATTTT; CDR3 length: 16; D gene: TRBD1; J gene: TRBJ2-3; clone size: .; V gene: TRBV2
CDR3 protein: CASSTNRDSTDTQYF; CDR3 DNA: TGTGCCAGCAGCACGAACAGGGACAGCACAGATACGCAGTATTTT; CDR3 length: 15; D gene: .; J gene: TRBJ2-3; clone size: once; V gene: TRBV3-1